The entry below describes one T cell receptor (beta chain). This entry comes from a study of OX40 agonist ivuxolimab in advanced cancers. Patients who had autoimmune disease history or got systemic immunosuppression were left out. The CDR3 is made up of 10 amino acids. Germline values: CDR1 DFQATT, CDR2 SNEGSKA (reference sequence). Trimming took off 7 bases at V and 7 bases at J, with 8 bases between the two ends. Repertoires were generated with immunoSEQ multiplex PCR, while TCRdb's copy carries only in-frame clones and drops some. The profile shows tens of thousands of clones, 82% of them singletons.

This clonotype originated in an adult with an advanced solid tumor such as melanoma, head and neck, liver or kidney cancer. The J gene is TRBJ2-1, the V gene TRBV20-1; no clear D gene. The material sequenced was CD4+ or CD8+ T cells sorted from blood, taken in a trial of the OX40 agonist ivuxolimab. CDR3: CSVLENEQFF. In DNA form, the CDR3 reads TGCAGTGTTCTAGAAAATGAGCAGTTCTTC.